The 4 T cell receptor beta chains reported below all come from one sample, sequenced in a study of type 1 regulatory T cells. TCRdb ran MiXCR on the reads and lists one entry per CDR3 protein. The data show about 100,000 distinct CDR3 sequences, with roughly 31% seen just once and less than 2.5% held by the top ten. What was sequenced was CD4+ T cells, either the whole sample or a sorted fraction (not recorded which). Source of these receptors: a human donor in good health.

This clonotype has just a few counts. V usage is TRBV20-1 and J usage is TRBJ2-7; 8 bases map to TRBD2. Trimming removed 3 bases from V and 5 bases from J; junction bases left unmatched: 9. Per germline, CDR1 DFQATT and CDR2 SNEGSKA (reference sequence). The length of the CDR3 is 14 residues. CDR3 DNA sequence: TGCAGTGCTAGCCGGGAGGGCATTCTCCACGAGCAGTACTTC. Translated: CSASREGILHEQYF.

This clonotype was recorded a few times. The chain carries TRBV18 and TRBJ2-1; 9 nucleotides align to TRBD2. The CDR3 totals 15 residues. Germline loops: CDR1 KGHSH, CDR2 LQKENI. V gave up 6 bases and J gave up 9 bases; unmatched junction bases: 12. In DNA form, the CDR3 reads TGTGCCAGCTCCCCTACTAGCGGGTCAGGCAGTGAGCAGTTCTTC. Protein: CASSPTSGSGSEQFF.

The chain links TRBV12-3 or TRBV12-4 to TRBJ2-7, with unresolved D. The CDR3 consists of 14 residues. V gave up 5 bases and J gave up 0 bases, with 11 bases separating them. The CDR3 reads CASSGGLRSYEQYF. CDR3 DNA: TGTGCCAGCAGTGGTGGGCTACGCTCCTACGAGCAGTACTTC.

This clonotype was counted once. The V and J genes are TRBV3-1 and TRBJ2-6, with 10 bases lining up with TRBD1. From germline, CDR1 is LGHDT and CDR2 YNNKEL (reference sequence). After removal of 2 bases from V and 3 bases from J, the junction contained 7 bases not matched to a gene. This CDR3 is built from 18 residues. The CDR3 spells CASSQLPGTGVGANVLTF. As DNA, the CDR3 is TGTGCCAGCAGCCAATTACCCGGGACAGGGGTTGGGGCCAACGTCCTGACTTTC.